This TCR beta chain was sequenced for a study of cytomegalovirus exposure and HLA in healthy donors. This CDR3 comprises 17 residues. Trimming took 5 bases from V and 2 from J; bases not matched to a gene: 9. From germline, CDR1 is MNHEY and CDR2 SMNVEV (reference sequence). PCR involved 60 Vbeta and 13 Jbeta primers. This table comes from immunoSEQ multiplex PCR, and its TCRdb copy is limited to in-frame clones, with some not included. The data show approximately 150,000 clones, 55% to 70% seen once. This clone has only a few counts. The chain couples TRBV27 to TRBJ2-1; 10 bases fit TRBD1. The sample was PBMCs. This TCR derives from a young woman in good health and CMV-seropositive. The CDR3 bases are TGTGCCAGCAGTCAAACATCCGGGACAGGGGCCTACAATGAGCAGTTCTTC. Protein sequence: CASSQTSGTGAYNEQFF.